This T cell receptor (beta chain) was sequenced for a study of CD8+ T cells in alopecia areata. CD4+ cells of roughly five patients were subjected to sorting into CD25+CD127- cells. Those with alopecia areata gave lesional scalp punch biopsies and peripheral blood. A word on this clone: Its target is not known.

Findings of the study overall: Normal skin's resident alphabeta T cells are also sequenced in scalp samples. The study found higher clonality in lesional than normal scalp, especially in alopecia totalis/universalis.

This CDR3 contains 19 residues. V shed 3 bases and J shed 8 bases, with 32 bases lying between them. Germline values: CDR1 SGDLS, CDR2 YYNGEE. RNA was extracted and reverse transcribed into cDNA as the sequencing template. Sequenced by immunoSEQ multiplex PCR; TCRdb stores in-frame clones only, minus some. In the table there are about 20,000 clones, roughly 60% of which are singletons. J is TRBJ1-2 and V is TRBV9, with D perhaps TRBD1 (5 bases). Sequencing was carried out using CD4+ Tregs sorted from blood. This receptor was taken from a human donor with alopecia areata. CDR3 nucleotide sequence: TGTGCCAGCAGCGCAGAGGCCTATGAGTGGCAGGGTAGTAATTCAGGCTACACCTTC. This codes for CASSAEAYEWQGSNSGYTF.